This T cell receptor (beta chain) was identified in a study of T cells in Graves' hyperthyroidism and ophthalmopathy. Overall study findings and caveats: Appearing also in blood were most of the thyroid clonotypes expanded above 0.001.

Out of more than 8 ml of fresh peripheral blood came the PBMCs. RNA transcripts yielded amplified TCR beta CDR3 regions. First-round RT-PCR of the TCR CDR3 relied on the HTBI primer set. TCRdb reprocessed the multiplex PCR reads via MiXCR and lists one record per CDR3 protein. The data contain a few hundred thousand distinct CDR3 sequences, approximately 13% of them singletons. The sample holds a few counts of this clonotype. The antigen is undetermined. The germline V gene encodes CDR1 LNHDA and CDR2 SQIVND (reference sequence). CDR3 length equals 13 residues. V was trimmed by 0 bases and J by 4 bases, leaving 6 bases between them.

This TCR was sampled from a woman between 40 and 55 years old with Graves' ophthalmopathy. The specimen was blood. The chain joins TRBV19 to TRBJ1-2; D not certain. The CDR3 nucleotides read TGTGCCAGTAGTATAGACCTGATCTATGGCTACACCTTC. Protein product: CASSIDLIYGYTF.